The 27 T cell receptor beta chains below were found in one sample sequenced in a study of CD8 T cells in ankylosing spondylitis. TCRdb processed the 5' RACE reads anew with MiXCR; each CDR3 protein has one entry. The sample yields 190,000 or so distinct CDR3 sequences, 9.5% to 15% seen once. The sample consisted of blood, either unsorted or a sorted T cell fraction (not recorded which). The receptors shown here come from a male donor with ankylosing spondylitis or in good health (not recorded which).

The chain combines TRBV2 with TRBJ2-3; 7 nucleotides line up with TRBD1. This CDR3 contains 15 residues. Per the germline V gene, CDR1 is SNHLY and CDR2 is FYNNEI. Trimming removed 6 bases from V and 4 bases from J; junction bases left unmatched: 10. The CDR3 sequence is CASRGDRDRADTQYF. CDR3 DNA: TGTGCCAGCAGGGGTGACCGGGACAGAGCAGATACGCAGTATTTT.

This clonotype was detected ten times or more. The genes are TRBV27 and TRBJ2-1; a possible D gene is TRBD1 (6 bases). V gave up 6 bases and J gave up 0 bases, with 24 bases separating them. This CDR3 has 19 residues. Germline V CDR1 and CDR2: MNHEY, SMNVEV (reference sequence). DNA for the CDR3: TGTGCCAGCAGCTATTATACGACAGGTCCCCAGGGCTCCTACAATGAGCAGTTCTTC. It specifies CASSYYTTGPQGSYNEQFF.

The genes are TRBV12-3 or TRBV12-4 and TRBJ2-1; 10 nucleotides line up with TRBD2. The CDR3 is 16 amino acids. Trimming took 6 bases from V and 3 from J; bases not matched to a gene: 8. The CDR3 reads CASRLSGGYFYNEQFF. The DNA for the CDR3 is TGTGCCAGCAGACTTAGCGGGGGGTACTTCTACAATGAGCAGTTCTTC.

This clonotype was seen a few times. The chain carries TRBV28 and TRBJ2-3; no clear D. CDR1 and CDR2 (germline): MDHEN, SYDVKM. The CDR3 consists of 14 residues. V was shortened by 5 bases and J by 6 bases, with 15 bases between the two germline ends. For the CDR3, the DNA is TGTGCCAGCAGTCCTCAGACCCTACCGGATACGCAGTATTTT. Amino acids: CASSPQTLPDTQYF. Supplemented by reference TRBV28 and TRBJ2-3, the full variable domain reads DVKVTQSSRYLVKRTGEKVFLECVQDMDHENMFWYRQDPGLGLRLIYFSYDVKMKEKGDIPEGYSVSREKKERFSLILESASTNQTSMYLCASSPQTLPDTQYFGPGTRLTVL.

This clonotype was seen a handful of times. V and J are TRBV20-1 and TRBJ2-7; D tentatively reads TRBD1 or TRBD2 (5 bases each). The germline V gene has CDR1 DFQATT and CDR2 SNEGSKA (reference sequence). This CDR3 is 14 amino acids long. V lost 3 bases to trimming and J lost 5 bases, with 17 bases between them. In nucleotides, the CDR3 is TGCAGTGCTAGGGCCCGGGGCGGGTATGACGAGCAGTACTTC. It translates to CSARARGGYDEQYF.

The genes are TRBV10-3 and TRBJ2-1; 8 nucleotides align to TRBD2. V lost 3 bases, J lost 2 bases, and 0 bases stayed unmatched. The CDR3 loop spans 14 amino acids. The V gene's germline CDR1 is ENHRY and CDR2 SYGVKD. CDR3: CAISDGGAYNEQFF. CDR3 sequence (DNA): TGTGCCATCAGTGACGGGGGGGCCTACAATGAGCAGTTCTTC.

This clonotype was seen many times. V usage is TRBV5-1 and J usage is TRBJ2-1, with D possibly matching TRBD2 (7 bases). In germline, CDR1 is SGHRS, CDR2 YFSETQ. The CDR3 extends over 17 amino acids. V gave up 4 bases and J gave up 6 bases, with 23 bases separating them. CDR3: CASSPSGGYLSRNEQFF. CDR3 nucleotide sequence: TGCGCCAGCAGCCCTTCGGGGGGCTATCTCAGTCGCAATGAGCAGTTCTTC.

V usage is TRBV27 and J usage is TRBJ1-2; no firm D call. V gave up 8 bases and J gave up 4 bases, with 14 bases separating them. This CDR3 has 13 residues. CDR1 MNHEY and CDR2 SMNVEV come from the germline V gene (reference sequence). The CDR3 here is CASSTGQRYGYTF. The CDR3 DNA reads TGTGCCAGCTCCACCGGGCAGCGCTATGGCTACACCTTC.

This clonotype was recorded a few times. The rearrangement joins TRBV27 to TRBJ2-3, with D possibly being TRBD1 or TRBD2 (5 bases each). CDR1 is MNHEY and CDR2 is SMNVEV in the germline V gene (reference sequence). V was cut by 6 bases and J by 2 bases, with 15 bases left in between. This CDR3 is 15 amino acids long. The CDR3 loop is CASSPGTFHTDTQYF. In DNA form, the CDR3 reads TGTGCCAGCAGCCCCGGGACCTTTCACACAGATACGCAGTATTTT.

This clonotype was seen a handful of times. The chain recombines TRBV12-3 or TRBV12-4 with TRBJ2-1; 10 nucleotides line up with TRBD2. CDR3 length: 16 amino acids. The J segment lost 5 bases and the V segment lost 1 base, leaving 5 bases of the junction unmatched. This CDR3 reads CASSLVGLAADNEQFF. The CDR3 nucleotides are TGTGCCAGCAGTTTAGTCGGACTAGCGGCTGACAATGAGCAGTTCTTC.

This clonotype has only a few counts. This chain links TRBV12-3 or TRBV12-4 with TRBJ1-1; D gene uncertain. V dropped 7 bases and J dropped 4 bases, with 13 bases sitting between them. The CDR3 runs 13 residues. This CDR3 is CASTLAGPTEAFF. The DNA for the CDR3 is TGTGCCAGCACCCTCGCAGGCCCCACTGAAGCTTTCTTT.

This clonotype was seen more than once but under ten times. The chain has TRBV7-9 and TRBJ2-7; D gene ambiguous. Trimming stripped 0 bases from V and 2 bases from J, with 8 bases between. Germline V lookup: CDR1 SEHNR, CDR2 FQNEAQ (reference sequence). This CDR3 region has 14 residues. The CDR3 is CASSLALIPYEQYF. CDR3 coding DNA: TGTGCCAGCAGCTTAGCGCTGATTCCCTACGAGCAGTACTTC. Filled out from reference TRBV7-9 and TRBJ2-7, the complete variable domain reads DTGVSQNPRHKITKRGQNVTFRCDPISEHNRLYWYRQTLGQGPEFLTYFQNEAQLEKSRLLSDRFSAERPKGSFSTLEIQRTEQGDSAMYLCASSLALIPYEQYFGPGTRLTVT.

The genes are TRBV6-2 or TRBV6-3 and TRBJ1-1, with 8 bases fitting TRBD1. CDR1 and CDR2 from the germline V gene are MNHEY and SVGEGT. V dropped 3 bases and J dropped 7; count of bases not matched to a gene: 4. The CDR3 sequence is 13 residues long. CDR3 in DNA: TGTGCCAGCAGTTATGGAGACAGGGGTGAAGCTTTCTTT. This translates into CASSYGDRGEAFF.

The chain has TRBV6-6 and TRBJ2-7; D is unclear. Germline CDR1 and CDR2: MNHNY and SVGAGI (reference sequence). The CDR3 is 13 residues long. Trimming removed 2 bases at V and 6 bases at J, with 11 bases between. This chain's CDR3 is CASSYDPGSEQYF. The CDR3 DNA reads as TGTGCCAGCAGTTACGACCCAGGTTCCGAGCAGTACTTC.

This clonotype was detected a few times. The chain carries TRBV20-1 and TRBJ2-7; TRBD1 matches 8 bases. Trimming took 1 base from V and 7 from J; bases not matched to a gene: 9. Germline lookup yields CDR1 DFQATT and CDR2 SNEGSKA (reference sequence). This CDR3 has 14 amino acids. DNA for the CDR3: TGCAGTGCTAGAGGGACAGGGCAGATTGGAGAGCAGTACTTC. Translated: CSARGTGQIGEQYF.

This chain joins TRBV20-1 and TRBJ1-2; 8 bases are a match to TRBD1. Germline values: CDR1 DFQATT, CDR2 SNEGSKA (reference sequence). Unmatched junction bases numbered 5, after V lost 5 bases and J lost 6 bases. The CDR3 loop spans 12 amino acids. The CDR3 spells CSAGQGEDGYTF. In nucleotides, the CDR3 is TGCAGTGCTGGACAGGGAGAGGATGGCTACACCTTC.

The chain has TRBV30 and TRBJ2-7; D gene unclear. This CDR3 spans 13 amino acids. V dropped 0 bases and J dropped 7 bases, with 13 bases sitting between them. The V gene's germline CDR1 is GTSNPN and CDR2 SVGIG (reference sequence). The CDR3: CAWSVSPLSEQYF. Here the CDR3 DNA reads TGTGCCTGGAGTGTAAGCCCCCTCTCAGAGCAGTACTTC.

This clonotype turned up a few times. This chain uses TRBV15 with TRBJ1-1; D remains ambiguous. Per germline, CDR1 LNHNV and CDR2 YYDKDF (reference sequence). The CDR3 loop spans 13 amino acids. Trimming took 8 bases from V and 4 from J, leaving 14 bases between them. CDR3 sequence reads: CATHRDSSTEAFF. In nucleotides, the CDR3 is TGTGCCACCCACCGGGATTCGAGCACTGAAGCTTTCTTT.

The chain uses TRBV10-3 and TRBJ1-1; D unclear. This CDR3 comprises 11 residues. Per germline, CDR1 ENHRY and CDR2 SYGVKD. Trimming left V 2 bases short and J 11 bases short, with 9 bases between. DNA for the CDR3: TGTGCCATCAGTGAGGGGCCGGAGGCTTTCTTT. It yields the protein CAISEGPEAFF.

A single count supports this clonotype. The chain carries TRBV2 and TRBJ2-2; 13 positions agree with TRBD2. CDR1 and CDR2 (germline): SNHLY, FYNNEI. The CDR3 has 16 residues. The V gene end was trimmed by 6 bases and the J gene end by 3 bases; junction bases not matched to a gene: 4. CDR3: CASRGLAGTYTGELFF. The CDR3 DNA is TGTGCCAGCAGGGGACTAGCGGGGACCTACACCGGGGAGCTGTTTTTT.

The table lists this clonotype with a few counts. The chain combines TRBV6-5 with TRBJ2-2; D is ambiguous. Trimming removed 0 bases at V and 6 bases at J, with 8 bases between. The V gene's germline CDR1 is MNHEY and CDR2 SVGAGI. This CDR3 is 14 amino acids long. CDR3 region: CASSYSSLPGELFF. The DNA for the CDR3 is TGTGCCAGCAGTTACTCATCCCTCCCCGGGGAGCTGTTTTTT.

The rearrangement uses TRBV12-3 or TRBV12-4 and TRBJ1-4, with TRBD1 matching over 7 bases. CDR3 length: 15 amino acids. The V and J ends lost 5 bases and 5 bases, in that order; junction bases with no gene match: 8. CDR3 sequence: CASSASTGINEKLFF. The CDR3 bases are TGTGCCAGCAGTGCCTCGACAGGGATAAATGAAAAACTGTTTTTT.

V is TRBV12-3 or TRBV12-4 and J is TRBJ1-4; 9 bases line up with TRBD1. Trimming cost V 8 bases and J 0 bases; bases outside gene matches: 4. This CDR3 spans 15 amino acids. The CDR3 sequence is CASQRTGATNEKLFF. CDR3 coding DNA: TGTGCCAGCCAAAGGACAGGGGCAACTAATGAAAAACTGTTTTTT.

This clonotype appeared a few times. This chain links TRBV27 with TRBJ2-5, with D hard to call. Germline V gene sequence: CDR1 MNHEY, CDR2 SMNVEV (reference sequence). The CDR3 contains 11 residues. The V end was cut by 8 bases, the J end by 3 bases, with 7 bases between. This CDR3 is CASATKETQYF. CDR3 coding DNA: TGTGCCAGCGCCACCAAAGAGACCCAGTACTTC.

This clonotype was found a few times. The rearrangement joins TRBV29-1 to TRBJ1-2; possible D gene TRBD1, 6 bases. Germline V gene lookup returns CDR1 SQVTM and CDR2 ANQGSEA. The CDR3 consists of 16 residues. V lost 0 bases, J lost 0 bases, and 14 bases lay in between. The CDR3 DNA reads TGCAGCGTTGAAGAAACTGGACAGCCTTCTAACTATGGCTACACCTTC. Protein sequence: CSVEETGQPSNYGYTF.

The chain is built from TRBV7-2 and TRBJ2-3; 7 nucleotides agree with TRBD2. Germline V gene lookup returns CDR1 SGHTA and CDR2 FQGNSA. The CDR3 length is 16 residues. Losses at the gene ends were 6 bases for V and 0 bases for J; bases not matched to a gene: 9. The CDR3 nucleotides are TGTGCCAGCAGGTTGGCGGGAGTTTTTAGCACAGATACGCAGTATTTT. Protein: CASRLAGVFSTDTQYF.

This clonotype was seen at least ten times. The CDR3 reads CASSLNRKIQETQYF. Written as DNA, the CDR3 is TGTGCCAGCAGTTTAAACAGGAAGATCCAAGAGACCCAGTACTTC. This chain uses TRBV12-3 or TRBV12-4 with TRBJ2-5; tentatively, D is TRBD1 (5 bases). CDR3 size: 15 residues. V dropped 2 bases and J dropped 1 base, with 11 bases sitting between them.